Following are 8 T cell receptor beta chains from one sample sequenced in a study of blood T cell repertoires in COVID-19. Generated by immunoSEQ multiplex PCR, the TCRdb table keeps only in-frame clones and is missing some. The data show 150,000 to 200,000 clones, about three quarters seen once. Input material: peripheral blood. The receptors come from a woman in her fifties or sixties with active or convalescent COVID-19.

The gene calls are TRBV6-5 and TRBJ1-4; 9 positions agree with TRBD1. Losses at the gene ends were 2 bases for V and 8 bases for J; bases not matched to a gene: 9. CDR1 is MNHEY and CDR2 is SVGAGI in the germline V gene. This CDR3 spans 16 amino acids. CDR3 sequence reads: CASSYPTGTGREKLFF. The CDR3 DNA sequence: TGTGCCAGCAGTTACCCAACCGGGACAGGGAGAGAAAAACTGTTTTTT.

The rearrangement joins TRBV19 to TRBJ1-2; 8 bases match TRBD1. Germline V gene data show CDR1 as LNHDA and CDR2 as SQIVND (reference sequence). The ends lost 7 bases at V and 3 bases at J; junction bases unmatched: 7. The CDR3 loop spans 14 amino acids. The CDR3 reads CASIGRGRDYGYTF. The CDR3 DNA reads TGTGCCAGTATTGGCAGGGGGCGCGACTATGGCTACACCTTC.

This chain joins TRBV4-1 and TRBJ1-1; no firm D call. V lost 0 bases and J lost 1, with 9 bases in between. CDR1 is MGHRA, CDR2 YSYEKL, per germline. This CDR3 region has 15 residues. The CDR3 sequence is CASSQEVSGNTEAFF. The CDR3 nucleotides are TGCGCCAGCAGCCAAGAGGTGTCAGGGAACACTGAAGCTTTCTTT.

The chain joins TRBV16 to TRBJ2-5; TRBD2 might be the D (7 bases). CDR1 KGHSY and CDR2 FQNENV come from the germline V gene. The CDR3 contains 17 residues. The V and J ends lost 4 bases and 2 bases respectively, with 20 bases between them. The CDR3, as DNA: TGTGCCAGCAGCCCCCGCGGGGGCGGGACTATGCAAGAGACCCAGTACTTC. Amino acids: CASSPRGGGTMQETQYF.

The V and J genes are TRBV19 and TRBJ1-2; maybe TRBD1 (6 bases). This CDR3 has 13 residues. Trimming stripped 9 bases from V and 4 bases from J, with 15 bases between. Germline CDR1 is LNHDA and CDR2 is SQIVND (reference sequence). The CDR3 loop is CASRGQGSYGYTF. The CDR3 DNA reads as TGTGCCAGCCGGGGACAAGGAAGCTATGGCTACACCTTC.

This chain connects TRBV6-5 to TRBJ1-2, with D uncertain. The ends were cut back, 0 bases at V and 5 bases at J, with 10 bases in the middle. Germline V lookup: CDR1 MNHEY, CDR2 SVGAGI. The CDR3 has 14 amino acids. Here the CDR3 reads CASSYSPSDYGYTF. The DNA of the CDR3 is TGTGCCAGCAGTTACTCGCCTAGTGATTATGGCTACACCTTC.

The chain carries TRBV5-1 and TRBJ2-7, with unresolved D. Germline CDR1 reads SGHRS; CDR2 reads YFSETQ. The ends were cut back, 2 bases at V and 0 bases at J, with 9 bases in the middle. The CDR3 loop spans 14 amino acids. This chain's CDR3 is CASSLFTGSYEQYF. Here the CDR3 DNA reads TGCGCCAGCAGCTTATTTACGGGCTCCTACGAGCAGTACTTC.

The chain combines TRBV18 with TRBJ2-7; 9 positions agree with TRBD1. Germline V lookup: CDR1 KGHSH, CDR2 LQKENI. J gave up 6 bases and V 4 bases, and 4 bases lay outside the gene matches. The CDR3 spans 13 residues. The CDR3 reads CASSRQGDGEQYF. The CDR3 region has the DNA TGTGCCAGCTCACGACAGGGGGATGGCGAGCAGTACTTC.